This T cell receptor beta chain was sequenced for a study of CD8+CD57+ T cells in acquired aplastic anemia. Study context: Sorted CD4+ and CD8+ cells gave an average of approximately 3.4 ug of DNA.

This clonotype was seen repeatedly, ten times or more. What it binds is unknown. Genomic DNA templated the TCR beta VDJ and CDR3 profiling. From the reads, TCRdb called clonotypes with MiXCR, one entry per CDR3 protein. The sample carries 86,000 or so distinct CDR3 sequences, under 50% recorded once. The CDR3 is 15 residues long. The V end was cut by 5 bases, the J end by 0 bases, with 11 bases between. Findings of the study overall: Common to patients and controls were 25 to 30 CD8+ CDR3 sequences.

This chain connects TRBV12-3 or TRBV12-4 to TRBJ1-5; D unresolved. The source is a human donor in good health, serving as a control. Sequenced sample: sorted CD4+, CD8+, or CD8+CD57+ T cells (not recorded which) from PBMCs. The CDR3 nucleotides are TGTGCCAGCAGTCCGGGCCAGTATAGCAATCAGCCCCAGCATTTT. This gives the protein CASSPGQYSNQPQHF.